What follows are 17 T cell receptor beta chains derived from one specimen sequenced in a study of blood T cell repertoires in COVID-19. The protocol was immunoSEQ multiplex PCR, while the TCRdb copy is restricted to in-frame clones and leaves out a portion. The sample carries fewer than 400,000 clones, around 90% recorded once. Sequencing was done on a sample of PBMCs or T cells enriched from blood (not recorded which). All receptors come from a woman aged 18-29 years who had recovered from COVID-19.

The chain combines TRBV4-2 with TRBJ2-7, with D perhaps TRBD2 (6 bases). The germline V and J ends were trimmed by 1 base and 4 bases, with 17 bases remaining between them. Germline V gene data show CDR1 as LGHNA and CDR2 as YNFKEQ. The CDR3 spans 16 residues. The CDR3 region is CASSQVGGVYSYEQYF. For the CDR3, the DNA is TGTGCCAGCAGCCAAGTTGGCGGGGTATACTCGTACGAGCAGTACTTC.

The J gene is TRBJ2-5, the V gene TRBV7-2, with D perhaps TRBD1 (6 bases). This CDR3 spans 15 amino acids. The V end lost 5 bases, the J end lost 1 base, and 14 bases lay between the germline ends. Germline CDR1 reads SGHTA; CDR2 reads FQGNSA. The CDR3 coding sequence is TGTGCCAGCAGCCGTTCCCGACAGGCCCAAGAGACCCAGTACTTC. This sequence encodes CASSRSRQAQETQYF.

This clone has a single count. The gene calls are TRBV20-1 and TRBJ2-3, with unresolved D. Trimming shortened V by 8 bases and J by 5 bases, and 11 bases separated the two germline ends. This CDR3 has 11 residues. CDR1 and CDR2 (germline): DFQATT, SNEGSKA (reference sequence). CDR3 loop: CSPPSRDTQYF. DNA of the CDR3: TGCAGTCCCCCCTCGAGAGATACGCAGTATTTT.

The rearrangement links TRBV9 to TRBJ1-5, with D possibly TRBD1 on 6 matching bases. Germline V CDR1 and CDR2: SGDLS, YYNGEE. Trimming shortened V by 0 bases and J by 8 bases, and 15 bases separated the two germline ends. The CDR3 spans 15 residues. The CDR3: CASSVGGTGPEPQHF. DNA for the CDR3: TGTGCCAGCAGCGTAGGCGGTACAGGGCCGGAGCCCCAGCATTTT.

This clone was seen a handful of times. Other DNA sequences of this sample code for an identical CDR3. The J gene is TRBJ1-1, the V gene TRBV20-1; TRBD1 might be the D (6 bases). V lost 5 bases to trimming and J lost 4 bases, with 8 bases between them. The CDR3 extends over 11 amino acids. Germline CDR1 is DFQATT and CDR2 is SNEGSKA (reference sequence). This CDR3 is CSASRGTEAFF. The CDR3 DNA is TGCAGTGCTTCCAGGGGCACTGAAGCTTTCTTT.

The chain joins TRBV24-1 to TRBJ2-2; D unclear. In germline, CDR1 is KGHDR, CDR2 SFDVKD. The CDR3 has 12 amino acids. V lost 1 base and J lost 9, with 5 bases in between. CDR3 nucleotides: TGTGCCACCAGTGATTTCCGGTGGGAGCTGTTTTTT. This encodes CATSDFRWELFF.

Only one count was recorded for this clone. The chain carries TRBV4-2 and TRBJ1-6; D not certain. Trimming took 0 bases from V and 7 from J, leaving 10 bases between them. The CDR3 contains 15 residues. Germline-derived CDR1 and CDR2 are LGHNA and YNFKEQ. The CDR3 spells CASSQDTGVNSPLHF. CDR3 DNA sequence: TGTGCCAGCAGCCAAGATACCGGGGTGAATTCACCCCTCCACTTT.

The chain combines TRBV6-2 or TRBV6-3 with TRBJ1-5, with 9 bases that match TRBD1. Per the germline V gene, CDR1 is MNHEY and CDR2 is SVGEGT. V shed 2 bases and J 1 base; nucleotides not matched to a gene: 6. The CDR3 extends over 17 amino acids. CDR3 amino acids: CASSYLTGGASNQPQHF. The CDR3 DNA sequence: TGTGCCAGCAGTTACCTCACAGGGGGCGCGAGCAATCAGCCCCAGCATTTT.

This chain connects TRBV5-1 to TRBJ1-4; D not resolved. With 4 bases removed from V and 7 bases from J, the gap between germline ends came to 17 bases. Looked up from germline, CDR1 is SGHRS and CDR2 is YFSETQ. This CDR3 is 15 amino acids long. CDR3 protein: CASSPRTASGEKLFF. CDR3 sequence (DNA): TGCGCCAGCAGCCCTAGAACCGCGTCGGGTGAAAAACTGTTTTTT.

The CDR3 DNA is TGTGCCAGCAGTTACACAAGGGGACTAGCGGGGGTCACAGATACGCAGTATTTT. The encoded protein is CASSYTRGLAGVTDTQYF. The chain links TRBV6-2 or TRBV6-3 to TRBJ2-3, with 14 bases identical to TRBD2. Germline assignment: CDR1 MNHEY and CDR2 SVGEGT. Losses at the gene ends were 2 bases for V and 2 bases for J; bases not matched to a gene: 6. The CDR3 sequence is 18 residues long.

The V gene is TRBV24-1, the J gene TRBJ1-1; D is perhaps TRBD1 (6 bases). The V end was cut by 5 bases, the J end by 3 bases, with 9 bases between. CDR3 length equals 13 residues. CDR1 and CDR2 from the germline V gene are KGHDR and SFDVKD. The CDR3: CATSVTGHTEAFF. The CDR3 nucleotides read TGTGCCACCAGTGTAACAGGGCACACTGAAGCTTTCTTT.

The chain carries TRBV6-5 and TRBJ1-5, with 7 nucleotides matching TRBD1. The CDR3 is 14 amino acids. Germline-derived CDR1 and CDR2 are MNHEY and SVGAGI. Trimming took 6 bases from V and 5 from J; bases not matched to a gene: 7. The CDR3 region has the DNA TGTGCCAGCAGCAGACAGGGTTTCGATCAGCCCCAGCATTTT. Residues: CASSRQGFDQPQHF.

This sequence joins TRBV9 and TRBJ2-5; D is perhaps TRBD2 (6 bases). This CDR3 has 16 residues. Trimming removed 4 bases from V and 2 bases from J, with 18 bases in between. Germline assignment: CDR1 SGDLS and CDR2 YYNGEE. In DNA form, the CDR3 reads TGTGCCAGCAGCTTATGGTGGGGGGACTTGCAAGAGACCCAGTACTTC. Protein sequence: CASSLWWGDLQETQYF. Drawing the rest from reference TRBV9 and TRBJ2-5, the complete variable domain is DSGVTQTPKHLITATGQRVTLRCSPRSGDLSVYWYQQSLDQGLQFLIQYYNGEERAKGNILERFSAQQFPDLHSELNLSSLELGDSALYFCASSLWWGDLQETQYFGPGTRLLVL.

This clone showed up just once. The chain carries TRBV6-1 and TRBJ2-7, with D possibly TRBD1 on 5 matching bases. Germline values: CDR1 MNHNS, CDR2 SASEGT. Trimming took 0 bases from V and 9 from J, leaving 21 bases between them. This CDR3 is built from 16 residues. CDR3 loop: CASSEAEQLRYRRQYF. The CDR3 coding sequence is TGTGCCAGCAGTGAAGCGGAACAATTGCGCTACAGGCGGCAGTACTTC.

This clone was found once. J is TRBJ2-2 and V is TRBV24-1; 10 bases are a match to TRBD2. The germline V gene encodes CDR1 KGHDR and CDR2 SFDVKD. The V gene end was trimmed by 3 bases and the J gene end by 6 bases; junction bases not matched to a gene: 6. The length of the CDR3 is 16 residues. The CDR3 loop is CATSDLSGGPAGELFF. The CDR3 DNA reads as TGTGCCACCAGTGATCTTAGCGGGGGGCCCGCCGGGGAGCTGTTTTTT.

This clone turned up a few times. CDR3 nucleotides: TGTGCCACCAGCAGAGGCACTAGCGAGTACGAGCAGTACTTC. Its protein is CATSRGTSEYEQYF. The genes are TRBV15 and TRBJ2-7; TRBD2 agrees at 7 bases. CDR1 is LNHNV and CDR2 is YYDKDF in the germline V gene (reference sequence). Unmatched junction bases numbered 4, after V lost 1 base and J lost 4 bases. This CDR3 spans 14 amino acids.

In nucleotides, the CDR3 is TGTGCCAGCAGCTTAGCGCCTCTCGGGGGGAGGAATACTGAAGCTTTCTTT. Its protein is CASSLAPLGGRNTEAFF. V gene TRBV7-9 combines with J gene TRBJ1-1, with D possibly TRBD1 on 5 matching bases. Trimming shortened V by 0 bases and J by 5 bases, and 19 bases separated the two germline ends. Germline CDR1 reads SEHNR; CDR2 reads FQNEAQ (reference sequence). The CDR3 has 17 residues.